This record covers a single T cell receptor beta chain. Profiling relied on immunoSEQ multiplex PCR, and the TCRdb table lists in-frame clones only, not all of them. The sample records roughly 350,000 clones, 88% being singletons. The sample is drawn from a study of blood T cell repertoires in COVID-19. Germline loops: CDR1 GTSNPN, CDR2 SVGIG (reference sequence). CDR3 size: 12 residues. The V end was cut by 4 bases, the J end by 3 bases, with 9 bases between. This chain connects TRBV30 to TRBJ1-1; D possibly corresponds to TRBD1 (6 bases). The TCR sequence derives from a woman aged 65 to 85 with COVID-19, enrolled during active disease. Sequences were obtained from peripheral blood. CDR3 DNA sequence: TGTGCCTGGATGGGGGCCTACACTGAAGCTTTCTTT. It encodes CAWMGAYTEAFF.